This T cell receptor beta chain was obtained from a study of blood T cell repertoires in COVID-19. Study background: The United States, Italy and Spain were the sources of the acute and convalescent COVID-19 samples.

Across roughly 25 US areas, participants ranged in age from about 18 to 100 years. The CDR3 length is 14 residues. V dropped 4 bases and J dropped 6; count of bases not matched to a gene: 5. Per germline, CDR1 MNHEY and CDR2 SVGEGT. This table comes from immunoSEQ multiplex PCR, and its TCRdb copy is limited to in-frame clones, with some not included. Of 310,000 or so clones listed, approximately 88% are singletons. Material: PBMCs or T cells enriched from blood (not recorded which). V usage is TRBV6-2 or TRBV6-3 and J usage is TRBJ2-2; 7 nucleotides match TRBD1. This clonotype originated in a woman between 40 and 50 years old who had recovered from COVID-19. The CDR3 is CASSSGTEAGELFF. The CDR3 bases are TGTGCCAGCAGTTCCGGGACAGAAGCCGGGGAGCTGTTTTTT.